This T cell receptor (beta chain) is from a study of shared clonotypes between healthy human individuals. Study-wide context: CD4 naive cells filled three plates per donor, CD4 memory three, CD8 naive two and CD8 memory one. Study conclusions and caveats: Across subsets, estimated richness was generally greater for naive than for memory populations. The genetic and exposure-history diversity represented was limited by few donors.

A note on this clone: Its antigen remains unknown.

All donors were healthy HIV-negative adults lacking recent acute infections or vaccinations. After removal of 1 base from V and 4 bases from J, the junction contained 4 bases not matched to a gene. Germline lookup yields CDR1 LNHNV and CDR2 YYDKDF (reference sequence). The CDR3 is 15 amino acids. Data came from immunoSEQ multiplex PCR; TCRdb stores just in-frame clones and leaves some out. This sample has about 1.1 million clones, with about 80% found just once. The source of this sequence is a man aged 18 to 30 in good health. Some clones in this sample may be carry-over from other donors' samples. The chain recombines TRBV15 with TRBJ2-7, with 10 bases fitting TRBD2. The sequencing input was memory CD4+ T cells from PBMCs. Subset defined: CD45RA-negative fraction. The CDR3 sequence is CATSRGGLAVYEQYF. The CDR3 DNA reads TGTGCCACCAGCAGAGGTGGACTAGCGGTTTACGAGCAGTACTTC.